This TCR beta chain was captured by sequencing in a study of blood T cell repertoires in COVID-19. Study overall: Samples of COVID-19 (acute and convalescent) were obtained from the United States, Italy and Spain. PBMCs, B-cell-depleted T cells, or T cells were the source of the cDNA or gDNA that made up the material.

The CDR3 runs 15 residues. Germline-derived CDR1 and CDR2 are SGHDT and YYEEEE. The germline V and J ends were trimmed by 0 bases and 0 bases, with 4 bases remaining between them. Per the study methods: Quantification of nucleated cells was approximated via reference gene primer amplification. The table came from immunoSEQ multiplex PCR; TCRdb's copy has only in-frame clones and leaves some out. V, J and clone size are taken as reported in that table, and D and trimming were inferred from the DNA itself. The sample yields approximately 150,000 clones, 80% to 90% seen once. This chain connects TRBV5-6 to TRBJ2-6; D unresolved. The material sequenced was peripheral blood. The sequence was obtained from a woman aged 45-60 years with active or convalescent COVID-19. The CDR3 DNA reads TGTGCCAGCAGCTTGGGAGGCTCTGGGGCCAACGTCCTGACTTTC. This sequence encodes CASSLGGSGANVLTF.